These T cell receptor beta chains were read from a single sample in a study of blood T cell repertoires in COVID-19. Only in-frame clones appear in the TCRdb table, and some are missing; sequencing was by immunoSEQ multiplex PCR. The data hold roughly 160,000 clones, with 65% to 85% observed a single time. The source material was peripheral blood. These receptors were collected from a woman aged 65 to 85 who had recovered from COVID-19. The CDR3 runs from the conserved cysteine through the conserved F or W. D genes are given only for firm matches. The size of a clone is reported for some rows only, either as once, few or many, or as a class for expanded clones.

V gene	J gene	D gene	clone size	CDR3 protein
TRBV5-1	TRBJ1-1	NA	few	CASSLEGGTEAFF
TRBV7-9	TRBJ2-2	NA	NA	CASSSLGLPGELFF
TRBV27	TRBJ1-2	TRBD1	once	CASRPTGSYGYTF
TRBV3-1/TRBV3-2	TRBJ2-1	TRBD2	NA	CASSQPGLAAIYNEQFF
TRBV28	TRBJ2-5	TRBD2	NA	CATTGTSGRGETQYF
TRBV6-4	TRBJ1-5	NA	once	CASSPGGNQPQHF
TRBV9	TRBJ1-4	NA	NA	CASSTRTGFSGEKLFF
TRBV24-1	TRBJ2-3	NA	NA	CATGLTTDTQYF
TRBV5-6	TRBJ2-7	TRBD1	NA	CASSLAGGPYEQYF
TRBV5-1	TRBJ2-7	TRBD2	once	CASSSGLVSYEQYF
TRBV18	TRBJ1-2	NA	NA	CASSPLSPGSGGYTF
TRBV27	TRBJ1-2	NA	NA	CASSLGRGSHGYTF
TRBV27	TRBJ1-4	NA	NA	CASSFVGANEKLFF
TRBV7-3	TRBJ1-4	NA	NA	CASSLGGGVGEKLFF
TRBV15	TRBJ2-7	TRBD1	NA	CATRTGARYEQYF
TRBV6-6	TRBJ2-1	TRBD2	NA	CASSKTSGRLQDEQFF
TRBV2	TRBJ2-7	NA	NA	CVGGGSTYEQYF
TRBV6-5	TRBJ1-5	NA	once	CASWGGWGANQPQHF
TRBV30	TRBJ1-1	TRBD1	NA	CAWTLQGAMNTEAFF
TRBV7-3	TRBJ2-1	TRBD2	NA	CASSQGLAGSNEQFF
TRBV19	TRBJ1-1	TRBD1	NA	CAARDRVAEAFF
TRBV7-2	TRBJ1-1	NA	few	CASREGRNTEAFF
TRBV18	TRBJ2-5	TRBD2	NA	CASTPVLAGETQYF
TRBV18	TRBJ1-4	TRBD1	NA	CASSPTGTNEKLFF
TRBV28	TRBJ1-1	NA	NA	CATQGFNTEAFF
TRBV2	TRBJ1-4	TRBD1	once	CASRDPGQVNEKLFF
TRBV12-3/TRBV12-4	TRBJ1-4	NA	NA	CASSLAIWEKLFF
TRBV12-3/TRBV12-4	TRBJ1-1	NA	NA	CASSFPFGEAFF
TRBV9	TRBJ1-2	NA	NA	CASSAPPGGTYGYTF
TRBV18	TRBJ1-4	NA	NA	CASSPSGEKLFF
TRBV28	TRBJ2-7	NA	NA	CASTANPRGQYF
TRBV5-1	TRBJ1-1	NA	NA	CASSSGSGTEAFF
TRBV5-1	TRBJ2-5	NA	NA	CASSLEALLASTLQTQYF
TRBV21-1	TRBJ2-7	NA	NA	CASSKRRRRGPSYEQYF
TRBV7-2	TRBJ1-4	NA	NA	CASMRTTGEKLFF
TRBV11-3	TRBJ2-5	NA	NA	CASSPTGRETQYF
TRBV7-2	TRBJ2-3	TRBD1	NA	CASSRRQGSDTQYF
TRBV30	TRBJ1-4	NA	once	CAWEPPLSGTNEKLFF
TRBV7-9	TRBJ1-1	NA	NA	CASTRIQLNTEAFF